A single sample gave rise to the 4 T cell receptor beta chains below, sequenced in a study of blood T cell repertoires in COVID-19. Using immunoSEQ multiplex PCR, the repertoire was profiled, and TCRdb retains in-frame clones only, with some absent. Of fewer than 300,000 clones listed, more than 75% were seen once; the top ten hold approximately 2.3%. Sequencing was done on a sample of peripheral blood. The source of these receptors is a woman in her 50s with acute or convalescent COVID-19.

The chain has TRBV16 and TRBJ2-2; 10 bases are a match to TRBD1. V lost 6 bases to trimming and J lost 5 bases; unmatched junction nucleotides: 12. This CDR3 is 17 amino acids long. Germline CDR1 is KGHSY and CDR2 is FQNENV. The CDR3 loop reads CASSPDRGREKTGELFF. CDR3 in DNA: TGTGCCAGCAGTCCCGACAGGGGGCGCGAAAAAACCGGGGAGCTGTTTTTT.

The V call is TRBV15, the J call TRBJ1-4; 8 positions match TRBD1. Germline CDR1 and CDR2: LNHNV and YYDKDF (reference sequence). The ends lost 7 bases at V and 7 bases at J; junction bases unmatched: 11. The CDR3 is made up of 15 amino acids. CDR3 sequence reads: CATTGGMGTGEKLFF. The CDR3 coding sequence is TGTGCCACCACCGGAGGAATGGGGACAGGTGAAAAACTGTTTTTT. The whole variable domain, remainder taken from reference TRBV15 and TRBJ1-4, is DAMVIQNPRYQVTQFGKPVTLSCSQTLNHNVMYWYQQKSSQAPKLLFHYYDKDFNNEADTPDNFQSRRPNTSFCFLDIRSPGLGDTAMYLCATTGGMGTGEKLFFGSGTQLSVL.

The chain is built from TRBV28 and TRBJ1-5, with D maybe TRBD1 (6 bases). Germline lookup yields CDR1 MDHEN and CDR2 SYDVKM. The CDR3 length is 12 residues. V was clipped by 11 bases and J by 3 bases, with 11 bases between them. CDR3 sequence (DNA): TGTGCCGGAAACAGGGCCAATCAGCCCCAGCATTTT. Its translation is CAGNRANQPQHF.

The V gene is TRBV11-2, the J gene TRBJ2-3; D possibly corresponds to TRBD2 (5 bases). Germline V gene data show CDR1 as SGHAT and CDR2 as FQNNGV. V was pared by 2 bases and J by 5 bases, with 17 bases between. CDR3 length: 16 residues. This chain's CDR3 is CASSLNRASGRDTQYF. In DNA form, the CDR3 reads TGTGCCAGCAGCTTAAACCGGGCCTCGGGGAGAGATACGCAGTATTTT.